This TCR beta chain was found in a study of cytomegalovirus exposure and HLA in healthy donors. PCR primers comprised 60 Vbeta and 13 Jbeta primers. Only in-frame clones appear in the TCRdb table, and some are missing; sequencing was by immunoSEQ multiplex PCR. This table holds 150,000 to 200,000 clones, around 80% found once. Germline lookup yields CDR1 SGHRS and CDR2 YFSETQ. V was trimmed by 1 base and J by 1 base, leaving 20 bases between them. The length of the CDR3 is 18 residues. The chain recombines TRBV5-1 with TRBJ1-1; possibly TRBD1 for D (6 bases). The sequenced sample consisted of PBMCs. The sequence was obtained from a man in his forties or fifties in good health and CMV-seropositive. The CDR3 reads CASSLRSTHRERNTEAFF. The DNA of the CDR3 is TGCGCCAGCAGCTTGAGATCTACGCACAGGGAGCGGAACACTGAAGCTTTCTTT.